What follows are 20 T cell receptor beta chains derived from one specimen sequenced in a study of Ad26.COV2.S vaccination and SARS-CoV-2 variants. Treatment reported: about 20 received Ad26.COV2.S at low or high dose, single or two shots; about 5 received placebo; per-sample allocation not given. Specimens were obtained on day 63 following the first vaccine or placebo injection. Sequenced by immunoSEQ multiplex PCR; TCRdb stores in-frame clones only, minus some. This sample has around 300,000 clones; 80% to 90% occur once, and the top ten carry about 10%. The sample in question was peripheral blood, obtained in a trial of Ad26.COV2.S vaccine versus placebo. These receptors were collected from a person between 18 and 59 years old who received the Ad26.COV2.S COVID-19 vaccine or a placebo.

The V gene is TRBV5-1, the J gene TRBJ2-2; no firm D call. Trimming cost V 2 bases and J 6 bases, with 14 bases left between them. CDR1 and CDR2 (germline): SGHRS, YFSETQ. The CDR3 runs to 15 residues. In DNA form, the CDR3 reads TGCGCCAGCAGCTTAGGTCAGGAAATCTCCGGGGAGCTGTTTTTT. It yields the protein CASSLGQEISGELFF. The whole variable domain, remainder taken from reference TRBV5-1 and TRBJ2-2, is KAGVTQTPRYLIKTRGQQVTLSCSPISGHRSVSWYQQTPGQGLQFLFEYFSETQRNKGNFPGRFSGRQFSNSRSEMNVSTLELGDSALYLCASSLGQEISGELFFGEGSRLTVL.

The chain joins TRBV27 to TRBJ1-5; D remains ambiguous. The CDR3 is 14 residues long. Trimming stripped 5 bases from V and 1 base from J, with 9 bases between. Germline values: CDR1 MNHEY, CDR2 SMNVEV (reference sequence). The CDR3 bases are TGTGCCAGCAGTCAACGGTACAGCAATCAGCCCCAGCATTTT. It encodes CASSQRYSNQPQHF.

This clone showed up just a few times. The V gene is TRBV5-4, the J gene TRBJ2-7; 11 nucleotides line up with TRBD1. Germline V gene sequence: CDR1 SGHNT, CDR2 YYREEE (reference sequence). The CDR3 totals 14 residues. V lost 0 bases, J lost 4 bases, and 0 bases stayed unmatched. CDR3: CASSLGDRGYEQYF. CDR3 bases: TGTGCCAGCAGCTTGGGGGACAGGGGGTACGAGCAGTACTTC.

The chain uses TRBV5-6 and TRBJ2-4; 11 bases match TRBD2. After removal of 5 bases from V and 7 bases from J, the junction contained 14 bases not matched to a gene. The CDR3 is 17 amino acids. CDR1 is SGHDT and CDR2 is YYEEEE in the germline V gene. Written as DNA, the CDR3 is TGTGCCAGCAGTCCCCCTGGGGAGGGACTAGCGGCCAACATTCAGTACTTC. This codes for CASSPPGEGLAANIQYF.

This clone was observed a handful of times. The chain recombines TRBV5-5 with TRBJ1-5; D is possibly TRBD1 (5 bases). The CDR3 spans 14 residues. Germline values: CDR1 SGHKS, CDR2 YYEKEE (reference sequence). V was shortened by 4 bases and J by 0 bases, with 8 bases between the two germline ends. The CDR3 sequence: CASSPGYSNQPQHF. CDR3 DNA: TGTGCCAGCAGCCCAGGGTATAGCAATCAGCCCCAGCATTTT.

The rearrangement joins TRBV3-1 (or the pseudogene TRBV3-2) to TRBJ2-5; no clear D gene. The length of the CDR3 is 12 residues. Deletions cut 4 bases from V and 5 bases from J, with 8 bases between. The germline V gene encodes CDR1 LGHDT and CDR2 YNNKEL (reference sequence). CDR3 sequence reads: CASSLARETQYF. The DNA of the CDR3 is TGTGCCAGCAGCCTGGCCAGGGAGACCCAGTACTTC.

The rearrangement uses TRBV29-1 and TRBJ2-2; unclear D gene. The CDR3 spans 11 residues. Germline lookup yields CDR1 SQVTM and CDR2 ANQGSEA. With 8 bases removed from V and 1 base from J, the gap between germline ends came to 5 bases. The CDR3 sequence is CSIRNTGELFF. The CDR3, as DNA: TGCAGCATCCGGAACACCGGGGAGCTGTTTTTT.

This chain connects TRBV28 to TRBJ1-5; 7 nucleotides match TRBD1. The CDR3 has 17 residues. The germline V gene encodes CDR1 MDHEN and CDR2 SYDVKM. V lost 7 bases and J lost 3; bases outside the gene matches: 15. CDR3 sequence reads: CASTKYRGYVINQPQHF. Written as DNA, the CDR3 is TGTGCCAGCACCAAATACAGGGGATATGTCATCAATCAGCCCCAGCATTTT.

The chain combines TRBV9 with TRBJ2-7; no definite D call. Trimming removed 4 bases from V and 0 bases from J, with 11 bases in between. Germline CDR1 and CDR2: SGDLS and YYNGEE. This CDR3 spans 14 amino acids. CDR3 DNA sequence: TGTGCCAGCAGCCCGGGCGCTGGCTCCTACGAGCAGTACTTC. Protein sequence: CASSPGAGSYEQYF.

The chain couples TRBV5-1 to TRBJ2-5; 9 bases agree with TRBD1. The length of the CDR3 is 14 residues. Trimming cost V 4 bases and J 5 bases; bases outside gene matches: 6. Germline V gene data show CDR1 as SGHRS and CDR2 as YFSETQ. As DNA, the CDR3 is TGCGCCAGCAGCCGCGGGACAGGGCATGAGACCCAGTACTTC. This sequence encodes CASSRGTGHETQYF.

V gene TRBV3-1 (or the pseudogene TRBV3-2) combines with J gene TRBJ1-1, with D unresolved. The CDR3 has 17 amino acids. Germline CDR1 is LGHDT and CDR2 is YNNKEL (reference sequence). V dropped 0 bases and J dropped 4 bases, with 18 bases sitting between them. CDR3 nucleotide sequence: TGTGCCAGCAGCCAAGATCCTATTCTGGTGTCTGCCACTGAAGCTTTCTTT. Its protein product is CASSQDPILVSATEAFF.

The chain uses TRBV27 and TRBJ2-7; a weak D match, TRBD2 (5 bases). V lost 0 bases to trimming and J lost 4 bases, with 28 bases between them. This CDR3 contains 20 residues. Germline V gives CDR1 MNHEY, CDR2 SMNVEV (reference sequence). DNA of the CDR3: TGTGCCAGCAGTTTATCATGCGGGTTCACCCACCAATGGCCACGATACGAGCAGTACTTC. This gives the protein CASSLSCGFTHQWPRYEQYF.

The CDR3 protein is CASSQTGFRQGNQPQHF. DNA for the CDR3: TGTGCCAGCAGCCAGACAGGGTTTCGGCAGGGCAATCAGCCCCAGCATTTT. The chain combines TRBV28 with TRBJ1-5, with 7 bases matching TRBD1. The length of the CDR3 is 17 residues. In germline, CDR1 is MDHEN, CDR2 SYDVKM. Trimming cost V 6 bases and J 2 bases; bases outside gene matches: 13.

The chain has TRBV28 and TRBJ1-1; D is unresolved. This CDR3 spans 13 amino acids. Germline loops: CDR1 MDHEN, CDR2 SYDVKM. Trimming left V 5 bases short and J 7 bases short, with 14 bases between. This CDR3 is CASSLGRSGEAFF. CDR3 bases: TGTGCCAGCAGTCTTGGACGGTCGGGTGAAGCTTTCTTT.

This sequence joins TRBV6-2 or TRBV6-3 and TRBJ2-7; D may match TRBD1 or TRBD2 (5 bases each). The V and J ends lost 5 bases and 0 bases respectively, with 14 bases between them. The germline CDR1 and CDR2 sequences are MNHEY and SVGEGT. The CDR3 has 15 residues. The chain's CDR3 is CASSPPAGSSYEQYF. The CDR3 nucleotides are TGTGCCAGCAGTCCGCCTGCAGGGAGCTCCTACGAGCAGTACTTC.

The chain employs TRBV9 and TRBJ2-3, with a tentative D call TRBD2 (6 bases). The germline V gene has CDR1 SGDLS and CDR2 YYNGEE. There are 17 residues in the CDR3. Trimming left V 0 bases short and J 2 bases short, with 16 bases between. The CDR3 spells CASSVGARREFTDTQYF. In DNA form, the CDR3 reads TGTGCCAGCAGCGTAGGCGCTCGGCGGGAATTCACAGATACGCAGTATTTT.

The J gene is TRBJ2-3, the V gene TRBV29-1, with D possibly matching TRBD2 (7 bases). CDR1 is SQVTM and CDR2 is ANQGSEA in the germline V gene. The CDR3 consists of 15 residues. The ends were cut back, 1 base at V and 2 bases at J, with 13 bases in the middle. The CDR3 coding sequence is TGCAGCGTTGAAGGGGGGGGCACCCCCACAGATACGCAGTATTTT. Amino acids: CSVEGGGTPTDTQYF.

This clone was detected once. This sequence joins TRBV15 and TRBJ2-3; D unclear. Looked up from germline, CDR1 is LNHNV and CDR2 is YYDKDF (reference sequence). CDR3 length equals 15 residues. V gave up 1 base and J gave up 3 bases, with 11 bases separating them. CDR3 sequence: CATSRGEVSTDTQYF. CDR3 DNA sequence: TGTGCCACCAGCAGAGGCGAGGTCAGTACAGATACGCAGTATTTT.

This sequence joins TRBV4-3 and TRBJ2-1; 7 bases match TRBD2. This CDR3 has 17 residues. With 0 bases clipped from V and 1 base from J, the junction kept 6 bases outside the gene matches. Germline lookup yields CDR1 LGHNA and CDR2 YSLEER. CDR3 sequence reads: CASSQDRSSGSYNEQFF. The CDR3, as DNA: TGCGCCAGCAGCCAAGATCGGAGTAGCGGGTCCTACAATGAGCAGTTCTTC.

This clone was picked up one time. The CDR3 region is CASSPGNKGVETQYF. The CDR3 DNA is TGTGCCAGCTCACCTGGAAACAAAGGGGTTGAGACCCAGTACTTC. The gene calls are TRBV18 and TRBJ2-5; D possibly corresponds to TRBD1 (5 bases). The germline V gene encodes CDR1 KGHSH and CDR2 LQKENI. CDR3 length equals 15 residues. Trimming removed 3 bases from V and 5 bases from J, with 16 bases in between.